This TCR beta chain was observed in a study of T cells in Graves' hyperthyroidism and ophthalmopathy. Amplification targeted TCR beta CDR3 regions from RNA transcripts. HTBI primers drove first-round RT-PCR of the TCR CDR3. Using its own MiXCR run on the multiplex PCR reads, TCRdb lists one record per CDR3 protein. In the table there are 600,000 to 650,000 distinct CDR3 sequences, about 20% of which are singletons. This clonotype was found many times. The CDR3 length is 14 residues. The germline CDR1 and CDR2 sequences are SGHRS and YFSETQ. With V trimmed by 0 bases and J by 6 bases, 5 bases remained unmatched.

The receptor's source is a man aged 30 to 39 with Graves' ophthalmopathy. V usage is TRBV5-1 and J usage is TRBJ2-7; the match to TRBD2 covers 8 bases. The sample comprised blood. CDR3 sequence reads: CASSLGAGVGEQYF. The CDR3 coding sequence is TGCGCCAGCAGCTTGGGAGCGGGAGTAGGCGAGCAGTACTTC.